The 16 T cell receptor beta chains below all came from one sample that was sequenced in a study of blood T cell repertoires in COVID-19. Some clones are missing from TCRdb's copy, which holds only in-frame ones; the method was immunoSEQ multiplex PCR. Among fewer than 150,000 clones listed, around 87% were seen once. The sequenced material came from peripheral blood. These receptors originate from a woman aged 65 to 85 with acute or convalescent COVID-19.

This chain links TRBV28 with TRBJ1-2; tentative D call: TRBD1 (6 bases). V lost 6 bases and J lost 4, with 18 bases in between. The CDR3 extends over 15 amino acids. Germline assignment: CDR1 MDHEN and CDR2 SYDVKM. The CDR3 sequence: CASSLYGGLSYGYTF. The CDR3, as DNA: TGTGCCAGCAGCCTATACGGGGGGCTAAGCTATGGCTACACCTTC.

The chain recombines TRBV10-3 with TRBJ2-1; 10 nucleotides line up with TRBD1. Germline CDR1 is ENHRY and CDR2 is SYGVKD. V shed 6 bases and J 6 bases; nucleotides not matched to a gene: 5. The CDR3 contains 14 residues. The CDR3 bases are TGTGCCATCAGGACAGGACAGGGGGGCAATGAGCAGTTCTTC. Residues: CAIRTGQGGNEQFF.

This clone was seen just once. The gene calls are TRBV28 and TRBJ1-4, with TRBD1 matching 9 bases. The germline CDR1 and CDR2 sequences are MDHEN and SYDVKM. The length of the CDR3 is 15 residues. V shed 6 bases, J shed 9 bases, and the junction held 11 bases outside the gene matches. This CDR3 reads CASSPPGQGNKKLFF. The CDR3 region has the DNA TGTGCCAGCAGCCCCCCGGGACAGGGAAACAAAAAACTGTTTTTT.

CDR3 sequence (DNA): TGCGCCAGCAGCTTTTCAGGACAGGGCAACGAGCAGTACTTC. Translation: CASSFSGQGNEQYF. V and J are TRBV5-1 and TRBJ2-7; 8 bases map to TRBD1. V lost 2 bases and J lost 5; bases outside the gene matches: 6. CDR1 is SGHRS and CDR2 is YFSETQ in the germline V gene. The CDR3 extends over 14 amino acids.

The chain links TRBV5-1 to TRBJ1-1; no reliable D call. This CDR3 is 15 amino acids long. Germline CDR1 is SGHRS and CDR2 is YFSETQ. The V gene lost 3 bases and the J gene lost 4 bases, with 16 bases spanning the gap. The CDR3 protein is CASSSGTVLGTEAFF. The DNA of the CDR3 is TGCGCCAGCAGCTCGGGTACCGTATTGGGCACTGAAGCTTTCTTT.

This clone was recorded a few times. This chain links TRBV30 with TRBJ1-2; 7 bases line up with TRBD1. V shed 8 bases, J shed 6 bases, and the junction held 6 bases outside the gene matches. This CDR3 has 11 residues. Germline V lookup: CDR1 GTSNPN, CDR2 SVGIG (reference sequence). CDR3 sequence: CAGGQDNGYTF. Written as DNA, the CDR3 is TGTGCCGGCGGACAGGATAATGGCTACACCTTC.

The chain employs TRBV19 and TRBJ1-6; 11 positions agree with TRBD1. V gave up 8 bases and J gave up 6 bases; unmatched junction bases: 6. Germline-derived CDR1 and CDR2 are LNHDA and SQIVND (reference sequence). The CDR3 has 15 amino acids. CDR3 bases: TGTGCCAGTTACCCCGGGACAGGGGGTAATTCACCCCTCCACTTT. Translating it yields CASYPGTGGNSPLHF. The variable domain in full, with the rest retrieved from reference TRBV19 and TRBJ1-6, is DGGITQSPKYLFRKEGQNVTLSCEQNLNHDAMYWYRQDPGQGLRLIYYSQIVNDFQKGDIAEGYSVSREKKESFPLTVTSAQKNPTAFYLCASYPGTGGNSPLHFGNGTRLTVT.

This clone was seen only once. The genes are TRBV11-2 and TRBJ2-5; D may be TRBD1 (5 bases). Germline V gene lookup returns CDR1 SGHAT and CDR2 FQNNGV. This CDR3 has 16 amino acids. Deletions cut 1 base from V and 7 bases from J, with 19 bases between. CDR3: CASSLGIGEKAGTQYF. Written as DNA, the CDR3 is TGTGCCAGCAGCTTAGGGATAGGGGAAAAAGCTGGGACCCAGTACTTC. The full variable domain, its missing parts supplied by reference TRBV11-2 and TRBJ2-5, is EAGVAQSPRYKIIEKRQSVAFWCNPISGHATLYWYQQILGQGPKLLIQFQNNGVVDDSQLPKDRFSAERLKGVDSTLKIQPAKLEDSAVYLCASSLGIGEKAGTQYFGPGTRLLVL.

This clone appeared a single time. The chain couples TRBV6-5 to TRBJ2-3, with a tentative D call TRBD1 (6 bases). CDR3 size: 13 residues. Germline assignment: CDR1 MNHEY and CDR2 SVGAGI. Trimming removed 4 bases at V and 4 bases at J, with 9 bases between. This CDR3 reads CASSLSGADTQYF. The CDR3 DNA reads TGTGCCAGCAGTTTGTCAGGGGCAGATACGCAGTATTTT.

The chain carries TRBV7-3 and TRBJ2-1; TRBD2 is a possible D gene (6 bases). CDR1 SGHTA and CDR2 FQGTGA come from the germline V gene. Deletions cut 0 bases from V and 6 bases from J, with 12 bases between. This CDR3 spans 15 amino acids. CDR3 sequence (DNA): TGTGCCAGCAGCTTAACGCCCGGGACTGGCAATGAGCAGTTCTTC. It translates to CASSLTPGTGNEQFF.

The chain joins TRBV5-1 to TRBJ1-1, with D unclear. V lost 4 bases to trimming and J lost 1 base, with 8 bases between them. The CDR3 has 13 residues. Germline CDR1 and CDR2: SGHRS and YFSETQ. The CDR3 spells CASSTSRNTEAFF. The CDR3 coding sequence is TGCGCCAGCAGCACGAGCCGGAACACTGAAGCTTTCTTT.

V is TRBV2 and J is TRBJ2-1; 13 nucleotides agree with TRBD2. Looked up from germline, CDR1 is SNHLY and CDR2 is FYNNEI. With V trimmed by 6 bases and J by 7 bases, 6 bases remained unmatched. The CDR3 contains 15 residues. In DNA form, the CDR3 reads TGTGCCAGCAGGGGGACTAGCGGGGCACGAAATGAGCAGTTCTTC. Its protein product is CASRGTSGARNEQFF.

The V call is TRBV5-4, the J call TRBJ2-1; 14 positions match TRBD2. This CDR3 comprises 15 residues. With 5 bases clipped from V and 8 bases from J, the junction kept 6 bases outside the gene matches. Germline V CDR1 and CDR2: SGHNT, YYREEE (reference sequence). CDR3 loop: CASSKTSGGADEQFF. CDR3 bases: TGTGCCAGCAGTAAGACTAGCGGGGGGGCCGATGAGCAGTTCTTC.

This sequence joins TRBV3-1 (or the pseudogene TRBV3-2) and TRBJ1-2; the D gene is possibly TRBD1 (5 bases). CDR3 length: 17 amino acids. The V end was cut by 0 bases, the J end by 1 base, with 15 bases between. The germline CDR1 and CDR2 sequences are LGHDT and YNNKEL (reference sequence). CDR3 DNA: TGTGCCAGCAGCCAAGATGGGGATAGGGGAGGTAACTATGGCTACACCTTC. Translated: CASSQDGDRGGNYGYTF.

This chain uses TRBV27 with TRBJ1-6, with D hard to call. The CDR3 consists of 15 residues. Germline CDR1 MNHEY, CDR2 SMNVEV (reference sequence). Trimming removed 5 bases from V and 0 bases from J, with 8 bases in between. CDR3 region: CASSQVGSYNSPLHF. The CDR3 DNA reads TGTGCCAGCAGTCAGGTGGGCTCCTATAATTCACCCCTCCACTTT.

The rearrangement links TRBV27 to TRBJ2-7; a possible D gene is TRBD2 (5 bases). Germline assignment: CDR1 MNHEY and CDR2 SMNVEV (reference sequence). V lost 0 bases and J lost 3, with 9 bases in between. The CDR3 is 14 amino acids. The CDR3 loop is CASSLSPSFYEQYF. For the CDR3, the DNA is TGTGCCAGCAGTTTATCCCCTAGCTTCTACGAGCAGTACTTC.